A selection of T cell receptor beta chains follows, all from one sample in a study of T cell responses to AZD1222 COVID-19 vaccine. TCRdb's table, derived via immunoSEQ multiplex PCR, lists solely in-frame clones and lacks some. The table records about 130,000 clones, 84% of them present only once. The input for sequencing was peripheral blood, taken on day 0 of AZD1222 vaccination. These receptors came from an adult in good health. Each CDR3 is given without its conserved first and last residue. Clone size is not always given. Where it is, it says once, few, many or a class for expanded clones.

>TRBJ1-1|NA|TRBV28
ASKPAGRGMNTEAF
>TRBJ1-1|NA|TRBV13
ASSDTGMNTEAF
>TRBJ1-1|few|TRBV2
ASSEALRVGNTEAF
>TRBJ1-1|NA|TRBV2
ASSGRQNTEAF
>TRBJ1-1|once|TRBV2
ASSPWTGLNTEAF
>TRBJ1-2|NA|TRBV9
ASSPPGLSDTYGYT
>TRBJ1-1|NA|TRBV10-3
AMGSSYEAF
>TRBJ2-7|NA|TRBV12-3/TRBV12-4
ASRQGTSYEQY
>TRBJ2-3|NA|TRBV19
ASRGQGDTDTQY
>TRBJ1-3|NA|TRBV3-1/TRBV3-2
ASSGLLGNTIY
>TRBJ2-5|NA|TRBV5-1
ATSAGQPKETQY
>TRBJ1-1|NA|TRBV6-5
ASSSHMAGGMTEAF
>TRBJ2-7|NA|TRBV25-1
ASSPFGYYEQY
>TRBJ2-7|NA|TRBV2
ASKSAYEQY
>TRBJ2-5|few|TRBV5-1
ASSLKPLGSTVQETQY
>TRBJ1-4|NA|TRBV30
AWSGQGGLNEKLF